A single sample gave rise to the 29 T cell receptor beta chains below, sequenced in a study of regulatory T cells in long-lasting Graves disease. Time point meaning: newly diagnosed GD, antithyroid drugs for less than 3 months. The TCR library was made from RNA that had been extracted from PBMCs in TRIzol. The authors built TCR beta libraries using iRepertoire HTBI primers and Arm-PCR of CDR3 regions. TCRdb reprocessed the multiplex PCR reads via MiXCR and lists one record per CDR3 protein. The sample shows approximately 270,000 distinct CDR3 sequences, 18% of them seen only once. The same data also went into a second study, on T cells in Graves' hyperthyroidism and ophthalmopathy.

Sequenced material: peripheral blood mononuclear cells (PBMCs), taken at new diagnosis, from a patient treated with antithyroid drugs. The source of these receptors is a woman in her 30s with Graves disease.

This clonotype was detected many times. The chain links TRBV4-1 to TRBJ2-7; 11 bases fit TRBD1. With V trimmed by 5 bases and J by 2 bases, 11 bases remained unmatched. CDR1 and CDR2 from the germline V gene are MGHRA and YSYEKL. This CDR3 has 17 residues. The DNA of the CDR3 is TGCGCCAGCAGCATCGGACAGGGGGCAATAACTCCCTACGAGCAGTACTTC. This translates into CASSIGQGAITPYEQYF.

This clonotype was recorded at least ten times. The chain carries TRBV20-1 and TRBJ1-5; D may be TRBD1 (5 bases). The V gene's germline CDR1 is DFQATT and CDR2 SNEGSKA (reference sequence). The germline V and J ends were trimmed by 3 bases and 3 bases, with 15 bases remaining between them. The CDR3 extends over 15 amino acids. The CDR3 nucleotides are TGCAGTGCTAGGAAAGGGGCCTCTCCCAATCAGCCCCAGCATTTT. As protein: CSARKGASPNQPQHF.

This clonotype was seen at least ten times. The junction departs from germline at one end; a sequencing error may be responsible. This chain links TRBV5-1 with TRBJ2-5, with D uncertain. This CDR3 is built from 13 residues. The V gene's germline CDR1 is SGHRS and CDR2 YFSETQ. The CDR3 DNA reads TGTGCCAGCAGCGATCTTCTCCAAGAGACCCAGTACTTC. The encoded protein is CASSDLLQETQYF.

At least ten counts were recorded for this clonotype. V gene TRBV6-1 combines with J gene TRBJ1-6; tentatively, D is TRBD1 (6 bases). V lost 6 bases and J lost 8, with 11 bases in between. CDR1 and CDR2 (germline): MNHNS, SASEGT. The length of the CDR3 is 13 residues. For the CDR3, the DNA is TGTGCCAGCAGGGCAGGGGCTGATTCACCCCTCCACTTT. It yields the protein CASRAGADSPLHF.

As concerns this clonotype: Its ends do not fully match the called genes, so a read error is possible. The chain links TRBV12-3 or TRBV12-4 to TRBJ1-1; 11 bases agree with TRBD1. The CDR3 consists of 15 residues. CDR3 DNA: TGTGCCAGCAGCTTAGCCGGGACAGGGGGCACTGAAGCTTTCTTT. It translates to CASSLAGTGGTEAFF.

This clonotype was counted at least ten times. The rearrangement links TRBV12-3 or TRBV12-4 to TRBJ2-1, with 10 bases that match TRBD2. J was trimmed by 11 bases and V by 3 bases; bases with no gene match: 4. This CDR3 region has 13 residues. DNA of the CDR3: TGTGCCAGCAGTTTTACTAGCGGGGAGAAGCAGTTCTTC. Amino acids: CASSFTSGEKQFF.

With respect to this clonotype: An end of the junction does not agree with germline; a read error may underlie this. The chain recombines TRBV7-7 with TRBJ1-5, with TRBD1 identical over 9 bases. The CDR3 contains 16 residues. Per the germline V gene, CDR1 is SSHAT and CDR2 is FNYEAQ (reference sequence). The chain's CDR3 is CASSAGTGYCNQPQHF. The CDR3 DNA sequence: TGTGCTAGCAGCGCCGGGACAGGGTATTGCAATCAGCCCCAGCATTTT.

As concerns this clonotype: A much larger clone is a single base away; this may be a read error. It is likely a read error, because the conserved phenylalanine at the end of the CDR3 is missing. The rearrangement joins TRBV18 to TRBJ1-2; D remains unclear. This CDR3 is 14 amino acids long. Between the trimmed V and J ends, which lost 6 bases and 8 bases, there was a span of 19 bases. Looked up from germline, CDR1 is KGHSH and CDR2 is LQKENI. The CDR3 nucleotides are TGTGCCAGCTCGACCAGCCCAGGTAGATTAGGCTACACCTCC. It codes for CASSTSPGRLGYTS.

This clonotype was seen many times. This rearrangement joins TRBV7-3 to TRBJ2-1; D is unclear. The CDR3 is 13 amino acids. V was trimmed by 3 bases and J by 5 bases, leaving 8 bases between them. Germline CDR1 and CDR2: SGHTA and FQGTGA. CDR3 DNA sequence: TGTGCCAGCAGCTTGGGGTCCCACAATGAGCAGTTCTTC. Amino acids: CASSLGSHNEQFF.

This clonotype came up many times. This chain's CDR3 is CASSPDLGHQETQYF. The CDR3 coding sequence is TGTGCCAGCAGCCCCGATCTCGGTCACCAAGAGACCCAGTACTTC. V usage is TRBV5-6 and J usage is TRBJ2-5; D gene ambiguous. The CDR3 is 15 amino acids. Germline loops: CDR1 SGHDT, CDR2 YYEEEE. V shed 4 bases and J shed 0 bases, with 13 bases lying between them.

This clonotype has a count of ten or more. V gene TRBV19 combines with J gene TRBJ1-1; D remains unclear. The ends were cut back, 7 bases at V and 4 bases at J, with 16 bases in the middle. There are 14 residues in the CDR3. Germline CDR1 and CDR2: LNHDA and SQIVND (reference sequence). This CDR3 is CASNVVTAPTEAFF. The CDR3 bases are TGTGCCAGTAATGTCGTGACGGCCCCCACTGAAGCTTTCTTT. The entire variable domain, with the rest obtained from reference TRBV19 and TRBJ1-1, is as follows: DGGITQSPKYLFRKEGQNVTLSCEQNLNHDAMYWYRQDPGQGLRLIYYSQIVNDFQKGDIAEGYSVSREKKESFPLTVTSAQKNPTAFYLCASNVVTAPTEAFFGQGTRLTVV.

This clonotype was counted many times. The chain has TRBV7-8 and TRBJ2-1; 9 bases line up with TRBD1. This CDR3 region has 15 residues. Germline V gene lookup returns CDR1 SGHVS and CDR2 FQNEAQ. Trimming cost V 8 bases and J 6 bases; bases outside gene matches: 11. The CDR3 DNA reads TGTGCCAGCGCCCCCGGGACAGGGAGGGGCAATGAGCAGTTCTTC. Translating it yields CASAPGTGRGNEQFF.

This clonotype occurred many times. The CDR3 nucleotides read TGTGCCAGCTCAGCTCAGGGGGTCTCTGGTCAGCCCCAGCATTTT. Translated, it gives CASSAQGVSGQPQHF. The chain combines TRBV18 with TRBJ1-5; 7 bases match TRBD1. Germline CDR1 reads KGHSH; CDR2 reads LQKENI. The J segment lost 6 bases and the V segment lost 5 bases, leaving 10 bases of the junction unmatched. The CDR3 contains 15 residues.

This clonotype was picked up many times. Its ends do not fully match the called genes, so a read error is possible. This CDR3 reads CASSGTSGINEQFF. The CDR3 DNA follows: TGTGCCAGCAGCGGGACTAGCGGAATCAATGAGCAATTCTTC. The rearrangement links TRBV9 to TRBJ2-1; TRBD2 matches at 10 bases. The CDR3 consists of 14 residues. CDR1 is SGDLS, CDR2 YYNGEE, per germline. The variable domain in full, completed from reference TRBV9 and TRBJ2-1, reads DSGVTQTPKHLITATGQRVTLRCSPRSGDLSVYWYQQSLDQGLQFLIQYYNGEERAKGNILERFSAQQFPDLHSELNLSSLELGDSALYFCASSGTSGINEQFFGPGTRLTVL.

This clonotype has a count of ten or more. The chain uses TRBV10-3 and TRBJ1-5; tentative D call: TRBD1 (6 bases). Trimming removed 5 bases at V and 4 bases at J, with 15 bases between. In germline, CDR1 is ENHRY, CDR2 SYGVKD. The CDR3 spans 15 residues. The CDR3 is CAISRDRDNNQPQHF. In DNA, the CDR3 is TGTGCCATCAGTAGAGACCGGGACAATAATCAGCCCCAGCATTTT.

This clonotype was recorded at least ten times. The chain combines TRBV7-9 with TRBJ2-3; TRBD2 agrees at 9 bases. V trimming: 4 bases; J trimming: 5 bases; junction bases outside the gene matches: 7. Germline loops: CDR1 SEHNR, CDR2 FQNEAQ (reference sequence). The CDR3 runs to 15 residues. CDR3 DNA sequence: TGTGCCAGCAGCTCGAGCGGGGGGTCTGGAGATACGCAGTATTTT. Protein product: CASSSSGGSGDTQYF.

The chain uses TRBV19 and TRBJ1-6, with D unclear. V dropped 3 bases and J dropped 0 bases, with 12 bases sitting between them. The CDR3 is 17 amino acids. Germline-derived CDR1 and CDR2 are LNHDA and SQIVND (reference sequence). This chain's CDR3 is CASSIEDKSSYNSPLHF. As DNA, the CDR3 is TGTGCCAGTAGTATCGAAGACAAAAGCTCCTATAATTCACCCCTCCACTTT.

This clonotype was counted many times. CDR3 nucleotides: TGTGCCAGCAAACTGACTAGCGGGGGGGCCCTTGAGCAGTTCTTC. It codes for CASKLTSGGALEQFF. V usage is TRBV2 and J usage is TRBJ2-1, with 14 bases identical to TRBD2. V shed 7 bases and J 9 bases; nucleotides not matched to a gene: 8. The germline V gene has CDR1 SNHLY and CDR2 FYNNEI. This CDR3 region has 15 residues.

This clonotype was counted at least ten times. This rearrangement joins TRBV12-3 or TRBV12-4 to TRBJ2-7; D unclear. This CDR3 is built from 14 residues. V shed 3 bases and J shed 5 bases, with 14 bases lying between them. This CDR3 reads CASSFKGTGDEQYF. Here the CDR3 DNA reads TGTGCCAGCAGTTTTAAGGGCACTGGGGACGAGCAGTACTTC.

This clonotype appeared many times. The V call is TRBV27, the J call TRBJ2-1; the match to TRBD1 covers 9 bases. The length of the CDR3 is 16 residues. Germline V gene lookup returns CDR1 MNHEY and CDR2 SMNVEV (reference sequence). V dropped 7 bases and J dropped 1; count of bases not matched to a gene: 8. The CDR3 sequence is CASKFRDRGSYNEQFF. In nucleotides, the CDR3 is TGTGCCAGCAAATTTCGCGACAGGGGGTCCTACAATGAGCAGTTCTTC.

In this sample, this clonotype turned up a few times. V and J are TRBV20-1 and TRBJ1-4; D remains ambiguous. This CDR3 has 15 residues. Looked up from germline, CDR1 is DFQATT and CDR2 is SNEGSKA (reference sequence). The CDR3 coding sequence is TGCAGCGCTCCCGTGGGCCGCGGGGTGTCGGAAAAACTGTTTTTT. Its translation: CSAPVGRGVSEKLFF.

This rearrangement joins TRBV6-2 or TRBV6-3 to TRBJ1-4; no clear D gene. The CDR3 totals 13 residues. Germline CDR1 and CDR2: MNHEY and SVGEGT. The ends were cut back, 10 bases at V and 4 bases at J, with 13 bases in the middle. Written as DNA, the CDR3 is TGTGCCACTGCCAGAGGGCATAATGAAAAACTGTTTTTT. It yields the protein CATARGHNEKLFF.

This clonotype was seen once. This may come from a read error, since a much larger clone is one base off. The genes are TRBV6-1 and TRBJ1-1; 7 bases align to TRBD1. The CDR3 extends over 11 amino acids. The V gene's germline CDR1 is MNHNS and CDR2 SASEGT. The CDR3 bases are TGTGCCAGCGGGGAGAGGGGGCGGGCTCTCTTT. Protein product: CASGERGRALF.

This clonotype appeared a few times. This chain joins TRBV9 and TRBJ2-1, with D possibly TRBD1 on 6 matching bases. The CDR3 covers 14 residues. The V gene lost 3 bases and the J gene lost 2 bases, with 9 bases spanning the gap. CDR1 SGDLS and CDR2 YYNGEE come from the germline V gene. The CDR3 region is CASSAPGAYNEQFF. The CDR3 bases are TGTGCCAGCAGCGCACCAGGGGCCTACAATGAGCAGTTCTTC.

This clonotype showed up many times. This CDR3 reads CASSPGQALREEQYF. In DNA, the CDR3 is TGTGCCAGCAGCCCGGGACAGGCCCTTAGGGAGGAGCAGTACTTC. The chain carries TRBV5-6 and TRBJ2-7, with TRBD1 identical over 8 bases. This CDR3 has 15 amino acids. The V segment lost 4 bases and the J segment 7 bases; nucleotides outside the gene matches: 13. CDR1 SGHDT and CDR2 YYEEEE come from the germline V gene. Supplemented by reference TRBV5-6 and TRBJ2-7, the full variable domain reads DAGVTQSPTHLIKTRGQQVTLRCSPKSGHDTVSWYQQALGQGPQFIFQYYEEEERQRGNFPDRFSGHQFPNYSSELNVNALLLGDSALYLCASSPGQALREEQYFGPGTRLTVT.

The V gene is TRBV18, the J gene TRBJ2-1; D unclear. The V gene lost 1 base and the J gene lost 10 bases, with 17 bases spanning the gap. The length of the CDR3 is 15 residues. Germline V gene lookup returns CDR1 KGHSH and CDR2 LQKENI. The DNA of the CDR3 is TGTGCCAGCTCACCACAGTCCTACCCCGAGTCAGAGCAGTTCTTC. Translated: CASSPQSYPESEQFF. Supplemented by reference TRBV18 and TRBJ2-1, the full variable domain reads NAGVMQNPRHLVRRRGQEARLRCSPMKGHSHVYWYRQLPEEGLKFMVYLQKENIIDESGMPKERFSAEFPKEGPSILRIQQVVRGDSAAYFCASSPQSYPESEQFFGPGTRLTVL.

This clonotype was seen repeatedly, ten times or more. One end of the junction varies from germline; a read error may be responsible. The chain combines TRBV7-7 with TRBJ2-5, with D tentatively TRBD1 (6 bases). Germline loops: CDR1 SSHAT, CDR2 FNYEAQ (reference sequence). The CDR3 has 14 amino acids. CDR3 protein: CASSLGQGKETQYF. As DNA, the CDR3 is TGTGCTAGCAGCTTAGGTCAGGGGAAAGAGACCCAGTACTTC.

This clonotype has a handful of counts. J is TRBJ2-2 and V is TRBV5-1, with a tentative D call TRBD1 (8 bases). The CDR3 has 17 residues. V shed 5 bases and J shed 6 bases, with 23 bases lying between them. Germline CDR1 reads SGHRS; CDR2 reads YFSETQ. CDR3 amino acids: CASSHGGGDRSSGELFF. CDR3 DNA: TGCGCCAGCAGTCATGGAGGGGGGGACAGGTCATCCGGGGAGCTGTTTTTT.

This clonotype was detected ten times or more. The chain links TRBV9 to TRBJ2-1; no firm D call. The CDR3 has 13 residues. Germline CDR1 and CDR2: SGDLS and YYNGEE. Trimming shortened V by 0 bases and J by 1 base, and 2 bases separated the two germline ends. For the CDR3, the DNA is TGTGCCAGCAGCGTAGGGTCCTACAATGAGCAGTTCTTC. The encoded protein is CASSVGSYNEQFF.